This T cell receptor (beta chain) was found in a study of T cell responses to AZD1222 COVID-19 vaccine. The method was immunoSEQ multiplex PCR; TCRdb's version includes in-frame clones alone and lacks a portion of them. The table has about 120,000 clones, 88% seen once; the top ten hold around 5.6%. In germline, CDR1 is MNHEY, CDR2 SVGAGI. The germline V and J ends were trimmed by 4 bases and 6 bases, with 15 bases remaining between them. The CDR3 covers 14 residues. This specimen consisted of peripheral blood, obtained on day 0 of AZD1222 vaccination. The TCR sequence derives from an adult in good health. The chain carries TRBV6-5 and TRBJ2-5; D not resolved. The CDR3 DNA is TGTGCCAGCAGTTCACACTATTCTGCGAAGACCCAGTACTTC. This codes for CASSSHYSAKTQYF.